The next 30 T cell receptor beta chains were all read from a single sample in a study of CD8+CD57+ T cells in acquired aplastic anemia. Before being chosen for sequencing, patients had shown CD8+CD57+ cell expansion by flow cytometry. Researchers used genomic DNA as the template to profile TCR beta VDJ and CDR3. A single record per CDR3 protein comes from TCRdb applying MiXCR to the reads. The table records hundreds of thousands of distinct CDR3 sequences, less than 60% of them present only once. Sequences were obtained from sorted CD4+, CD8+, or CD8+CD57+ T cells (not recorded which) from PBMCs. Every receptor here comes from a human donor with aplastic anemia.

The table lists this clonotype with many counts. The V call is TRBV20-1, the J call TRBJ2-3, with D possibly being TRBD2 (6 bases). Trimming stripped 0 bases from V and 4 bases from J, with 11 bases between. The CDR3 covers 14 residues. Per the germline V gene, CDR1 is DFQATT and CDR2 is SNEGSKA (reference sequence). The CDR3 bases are TGCAGTGCTAGAGAGCGGGGATCTGCAGATACGCAGTATTTT. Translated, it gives CSARERGSADTQYF.

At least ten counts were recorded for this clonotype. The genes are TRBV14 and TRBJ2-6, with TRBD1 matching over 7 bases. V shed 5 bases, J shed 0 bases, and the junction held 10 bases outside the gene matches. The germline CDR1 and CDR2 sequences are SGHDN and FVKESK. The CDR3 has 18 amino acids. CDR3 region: CASSFRRQGHSGANVLTF. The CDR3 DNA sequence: TGTGCCAGCAGCTTCCGTAGACAGGGACACTCTGGGGCCAACGTCCTGACTTTC.

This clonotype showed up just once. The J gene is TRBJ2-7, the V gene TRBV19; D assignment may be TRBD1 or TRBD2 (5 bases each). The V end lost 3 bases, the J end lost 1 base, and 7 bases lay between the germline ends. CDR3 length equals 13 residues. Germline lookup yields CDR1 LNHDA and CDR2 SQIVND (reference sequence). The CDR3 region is CASSMGPSYEQYF. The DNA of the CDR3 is TGTGCCAGTAGTATGGGACCGTCCTACGAGCAGTACTTC.

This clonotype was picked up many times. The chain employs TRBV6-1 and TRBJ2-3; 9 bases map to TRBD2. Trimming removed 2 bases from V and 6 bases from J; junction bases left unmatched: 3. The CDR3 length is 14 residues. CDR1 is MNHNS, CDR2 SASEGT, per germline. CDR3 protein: CASSERSGGDTQYF. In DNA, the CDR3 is TGTGCCAGCAGTGAAAGAAGCGGGGGGGATACGCAGTATTTT.

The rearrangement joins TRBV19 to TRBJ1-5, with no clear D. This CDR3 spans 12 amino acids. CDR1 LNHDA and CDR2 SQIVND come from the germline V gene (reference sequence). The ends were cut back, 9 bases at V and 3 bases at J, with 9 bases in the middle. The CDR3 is CASRYLNQPQHF. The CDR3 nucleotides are TGTGCCAGCCGGTACCTCAATCAGCCCCAGCATTTT.

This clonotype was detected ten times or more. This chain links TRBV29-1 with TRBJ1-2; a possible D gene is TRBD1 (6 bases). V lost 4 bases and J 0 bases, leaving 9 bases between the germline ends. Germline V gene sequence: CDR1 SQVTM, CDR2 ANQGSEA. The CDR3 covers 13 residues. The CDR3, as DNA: TGCAGCGTTGCAGGGGCCGCTAACTATGGCTACACCTTC. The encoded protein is CSVAGAANYGYTF.

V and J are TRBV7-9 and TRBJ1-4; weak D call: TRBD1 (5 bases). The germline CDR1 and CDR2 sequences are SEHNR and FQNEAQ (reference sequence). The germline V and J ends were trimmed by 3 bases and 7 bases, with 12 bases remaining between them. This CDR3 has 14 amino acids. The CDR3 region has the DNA TGTGCCAGCAGCTTGGGCAGGGAGAGTGAAAAACTGTTTTTT. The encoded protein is CASSLGRESEKLFF.

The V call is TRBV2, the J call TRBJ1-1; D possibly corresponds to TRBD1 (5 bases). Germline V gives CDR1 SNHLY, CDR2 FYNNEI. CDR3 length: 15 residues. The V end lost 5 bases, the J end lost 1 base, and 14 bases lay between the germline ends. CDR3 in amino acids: CASSLFQGENTEAFF. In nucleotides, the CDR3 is TGTGCCAGCAGTTTATTTCAGGGTGAGAACACTGAAGCTTTCTTT.

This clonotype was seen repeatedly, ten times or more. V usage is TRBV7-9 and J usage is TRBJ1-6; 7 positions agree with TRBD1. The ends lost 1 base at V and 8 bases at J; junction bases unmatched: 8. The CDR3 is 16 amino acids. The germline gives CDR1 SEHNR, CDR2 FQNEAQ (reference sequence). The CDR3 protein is CASSLDEGGGHSPLHF. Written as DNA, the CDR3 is TGTGCCAGCAGCTTAGATGAAGGGGGCGGGCATTCACCCCTCCACTTT.

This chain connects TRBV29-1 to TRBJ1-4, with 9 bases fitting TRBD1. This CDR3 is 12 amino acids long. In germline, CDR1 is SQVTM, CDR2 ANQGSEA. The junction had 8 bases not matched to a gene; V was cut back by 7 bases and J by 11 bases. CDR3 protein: CSARTGEAKLFF. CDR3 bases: TGCAGCGCCCGGACAGGGGAGGCGAAACTGTTTTTT.

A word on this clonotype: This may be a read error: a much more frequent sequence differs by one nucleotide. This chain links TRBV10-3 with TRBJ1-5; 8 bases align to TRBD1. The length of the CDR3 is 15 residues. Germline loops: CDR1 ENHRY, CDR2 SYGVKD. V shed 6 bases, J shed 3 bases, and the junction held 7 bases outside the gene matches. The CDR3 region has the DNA TGTGCCATCAGCAAGGGACAGGACCTCAATCAGCCCCAGCATTTT. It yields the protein CAISKGQDLNQPQHF.

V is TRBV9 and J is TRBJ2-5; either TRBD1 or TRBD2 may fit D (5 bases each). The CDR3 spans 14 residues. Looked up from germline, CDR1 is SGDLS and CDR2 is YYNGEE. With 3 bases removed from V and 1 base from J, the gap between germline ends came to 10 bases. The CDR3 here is CASSAPGAQETQYF. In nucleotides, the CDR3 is TGTGCCAGCAGCGCCCCCGGGGCCCAAGAGACCCAGTACTTC.

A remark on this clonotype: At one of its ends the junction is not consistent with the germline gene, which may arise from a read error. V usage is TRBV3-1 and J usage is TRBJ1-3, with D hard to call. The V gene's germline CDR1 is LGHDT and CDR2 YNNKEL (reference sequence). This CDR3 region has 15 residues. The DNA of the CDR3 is TGTGCCGGCAGTCTTACAGCGGAGGCTGGAAACACCATATATTTT. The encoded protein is CAGSLTAEAGNTIYF.

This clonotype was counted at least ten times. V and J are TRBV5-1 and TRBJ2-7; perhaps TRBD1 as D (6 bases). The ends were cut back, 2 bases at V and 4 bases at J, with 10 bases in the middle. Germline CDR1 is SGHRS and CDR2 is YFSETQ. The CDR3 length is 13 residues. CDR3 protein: CASSFQGRYEQYF. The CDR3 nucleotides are TGCGCCAGCAGCTTCCAGGGGCGGTACGAGCAGTACTTC.

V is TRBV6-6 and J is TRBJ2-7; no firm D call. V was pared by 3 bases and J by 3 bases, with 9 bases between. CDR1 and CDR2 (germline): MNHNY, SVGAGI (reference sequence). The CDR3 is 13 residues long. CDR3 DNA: TGTGCCAGCAGTTATGGCGGATACTACGAGCAGTACTTC. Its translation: CASSYGGYYEQYF.

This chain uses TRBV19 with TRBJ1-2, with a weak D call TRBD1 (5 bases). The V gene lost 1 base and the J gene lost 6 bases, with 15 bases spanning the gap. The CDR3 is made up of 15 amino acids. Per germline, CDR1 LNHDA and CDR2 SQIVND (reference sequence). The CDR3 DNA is TGTGCCAGTAGTATAGGAGTTGGCGGGACTAATGGCTACACCTTC. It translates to CASSIGVGGTNGYTF.

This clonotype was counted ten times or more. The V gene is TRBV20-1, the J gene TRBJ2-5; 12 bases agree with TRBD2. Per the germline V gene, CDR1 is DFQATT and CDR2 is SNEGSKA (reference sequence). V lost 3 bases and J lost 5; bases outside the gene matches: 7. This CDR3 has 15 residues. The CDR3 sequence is CSASPSGGAEETQYF. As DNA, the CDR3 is TGCAGTGCTAGCCCTAGCGGGGGGGCGGAGGAGACCCAGTACTTC.

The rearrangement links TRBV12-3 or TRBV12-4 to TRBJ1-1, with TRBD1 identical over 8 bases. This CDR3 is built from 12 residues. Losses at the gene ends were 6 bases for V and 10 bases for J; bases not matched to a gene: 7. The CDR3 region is CASRGQARLAFF. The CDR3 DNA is TGTGCCAGCAGGGGACAGGCTCGTTTAGCTTTCTTT.

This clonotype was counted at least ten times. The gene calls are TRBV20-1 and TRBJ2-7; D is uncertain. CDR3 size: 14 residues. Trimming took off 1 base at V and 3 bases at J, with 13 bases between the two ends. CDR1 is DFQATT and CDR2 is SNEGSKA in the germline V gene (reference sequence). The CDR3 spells CSARGAGNDYEQYF. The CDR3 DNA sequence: TGCAGTGCTAGAGGGGCAGGCAACGACTACGAGCAGTACTTC.

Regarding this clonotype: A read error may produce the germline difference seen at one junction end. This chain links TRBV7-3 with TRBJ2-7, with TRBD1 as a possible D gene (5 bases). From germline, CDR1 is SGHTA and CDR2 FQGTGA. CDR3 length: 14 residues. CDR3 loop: CVSSLYQGPYEQYF. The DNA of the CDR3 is TGTGTCAGCAGCTTATACCAGGGCCCCTACGAGCAGTACTTC.

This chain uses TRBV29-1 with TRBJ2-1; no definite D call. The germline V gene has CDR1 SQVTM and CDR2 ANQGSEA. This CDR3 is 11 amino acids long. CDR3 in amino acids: CGIGSRNEQFF. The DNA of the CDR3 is TGCGGCATTGGGTCGAGGAATGAGCAGTTCTTC.

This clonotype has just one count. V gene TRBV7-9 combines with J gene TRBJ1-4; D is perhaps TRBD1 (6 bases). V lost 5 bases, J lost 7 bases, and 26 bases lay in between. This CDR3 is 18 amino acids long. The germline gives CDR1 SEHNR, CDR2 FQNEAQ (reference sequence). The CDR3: CASSPSLVLVGQIEKLFF. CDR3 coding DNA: TGTGCCAGCAGCCCTTCCTTAGTGTTGGTTGGACAGATTGAAAAACTGTTTTTT.

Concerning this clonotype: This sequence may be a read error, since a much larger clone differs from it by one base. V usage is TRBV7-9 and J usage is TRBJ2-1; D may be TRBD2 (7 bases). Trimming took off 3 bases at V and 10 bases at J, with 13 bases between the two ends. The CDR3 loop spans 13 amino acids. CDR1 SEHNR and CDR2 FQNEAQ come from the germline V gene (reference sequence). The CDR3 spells CASSLGRGAEQFF. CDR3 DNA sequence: TGTGCCAGCAGCTTGGGGAGGGGGGCAGAGCAGTTCTTC.

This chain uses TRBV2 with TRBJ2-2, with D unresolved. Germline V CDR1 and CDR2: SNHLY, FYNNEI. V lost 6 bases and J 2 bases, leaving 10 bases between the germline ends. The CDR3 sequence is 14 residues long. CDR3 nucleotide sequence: TGTGCCAGCAGCCGCGCAACAAACACCGGGGAGCTGTTTTTT. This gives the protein CASSRATNTGELFF.

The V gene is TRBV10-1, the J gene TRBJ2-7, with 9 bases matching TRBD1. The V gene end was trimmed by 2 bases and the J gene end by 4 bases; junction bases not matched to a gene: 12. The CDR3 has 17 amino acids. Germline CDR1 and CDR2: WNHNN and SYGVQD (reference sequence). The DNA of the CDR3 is TGCGCCAGCAGTGAGGTTAGTCGGGACAGGGACGGTTACGAGCAGTACTTC. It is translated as CASSEVSRDRDGYEQYF.

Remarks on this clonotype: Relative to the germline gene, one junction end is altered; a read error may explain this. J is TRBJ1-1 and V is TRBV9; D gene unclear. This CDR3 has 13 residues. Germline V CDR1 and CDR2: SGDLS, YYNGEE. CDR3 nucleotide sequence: TGCGCCAGCAGCATCTCCACGGGAACTGAAGCTTTCTTT. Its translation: CASSISTGTEAFF.

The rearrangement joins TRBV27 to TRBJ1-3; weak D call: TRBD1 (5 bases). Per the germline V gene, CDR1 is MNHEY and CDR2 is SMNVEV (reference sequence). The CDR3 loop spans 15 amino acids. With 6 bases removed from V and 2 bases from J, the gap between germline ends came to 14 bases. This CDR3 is CASSATRGAGNTIYF. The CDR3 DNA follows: TGTGCCAGCAGCGCGACGAGGGGCGCTGGAAACACCATATATTTT.

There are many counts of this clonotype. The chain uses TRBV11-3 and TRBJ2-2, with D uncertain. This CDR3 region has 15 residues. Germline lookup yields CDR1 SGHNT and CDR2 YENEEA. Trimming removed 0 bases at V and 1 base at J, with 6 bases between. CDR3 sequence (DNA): TGTGCCAGCAGCTTAGATTTACAGAACACCGGGGAGCTGTTTTTT. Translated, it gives CASSLDLQNTGELFF.

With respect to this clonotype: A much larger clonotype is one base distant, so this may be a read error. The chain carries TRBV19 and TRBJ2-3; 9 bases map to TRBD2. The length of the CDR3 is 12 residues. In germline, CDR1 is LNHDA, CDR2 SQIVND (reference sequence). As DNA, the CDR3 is TGTACCAGTAGTACCCAGCGGGGGGAGCAGTATTTT. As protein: CTSSTQRGEQYF.

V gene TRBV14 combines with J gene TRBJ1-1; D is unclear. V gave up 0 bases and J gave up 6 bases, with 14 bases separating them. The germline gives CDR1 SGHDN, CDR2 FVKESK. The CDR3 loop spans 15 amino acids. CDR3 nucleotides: TGTGCCAGCAGCCAAGATGTTTCCGTGATGGCTGAAGCTTTCTTT. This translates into CASSQDVSVMAEAFF.